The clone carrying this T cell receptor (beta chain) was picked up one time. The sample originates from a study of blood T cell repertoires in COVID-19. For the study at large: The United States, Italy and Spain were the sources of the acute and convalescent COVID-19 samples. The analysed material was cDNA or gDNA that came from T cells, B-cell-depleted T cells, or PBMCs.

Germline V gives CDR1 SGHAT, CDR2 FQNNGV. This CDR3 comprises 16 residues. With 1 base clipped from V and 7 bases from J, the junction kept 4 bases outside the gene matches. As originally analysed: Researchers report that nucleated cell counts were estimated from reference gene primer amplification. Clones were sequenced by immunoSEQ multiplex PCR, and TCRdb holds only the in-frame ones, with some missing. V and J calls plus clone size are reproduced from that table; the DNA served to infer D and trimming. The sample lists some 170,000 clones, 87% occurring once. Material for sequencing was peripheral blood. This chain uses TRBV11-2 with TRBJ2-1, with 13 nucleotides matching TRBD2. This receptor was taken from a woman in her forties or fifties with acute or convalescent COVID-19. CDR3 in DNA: TGTGCCAGCAGCTTAGGACCGGGACTAGCGGGGAATGAGCAGTTCTTC. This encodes CASSLGPGLAGNEQFF. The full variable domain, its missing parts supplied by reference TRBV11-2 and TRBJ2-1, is EAGVAQSPRYKIIEKRQSVAFWCNPISGHATLYWYQQILGQGPKLLIQFQNNGVVDDSQLPKDRFSAERLKGVDSTLKIQPAKLEDSAVYLCASSLGPGLAGNEQFFGPGTRLTVL.